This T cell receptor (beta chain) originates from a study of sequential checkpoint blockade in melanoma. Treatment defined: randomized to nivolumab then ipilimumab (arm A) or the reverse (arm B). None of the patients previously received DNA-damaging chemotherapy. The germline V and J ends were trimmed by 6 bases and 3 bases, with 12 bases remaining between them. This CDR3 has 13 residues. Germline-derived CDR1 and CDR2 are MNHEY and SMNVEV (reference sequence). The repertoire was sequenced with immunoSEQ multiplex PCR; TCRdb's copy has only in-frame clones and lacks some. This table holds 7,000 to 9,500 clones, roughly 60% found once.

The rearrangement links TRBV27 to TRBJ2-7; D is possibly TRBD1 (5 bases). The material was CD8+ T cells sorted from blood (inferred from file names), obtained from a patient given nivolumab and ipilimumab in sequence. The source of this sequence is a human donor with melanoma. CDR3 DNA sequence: TGTGCCAGCAGACCTCAGGGAATCTACGAGCAGTACTTC. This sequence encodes CASRPQGIYEQYF.